This T cell receptor (beta chain) was observed in a study of blood T cell repertoires in COVID-19. CDR1 is SGHRS and CDR2 is YFSETQ in the germline V gene. V was shortened by 4 bases and J by 2 bases, with 12 bases between the two germline ends. The CDR3 is made up of 14 amino acids. This clone occurred many times. Recovered participants had two consecutive negative NP/OP PCR tests, healthcare professional clearance, or symptom resolution. In the original workflow: Using reference gene primer amplification, nucleated cell counts were estimated. The method was immunoSEQ multiplex PCR; TCRdb's version includes in-frame clones alone and lacks a portion of them. Clone size and the V and J calls come from that table; the DNA yielded D and trimming. The sample carries 490,000 or so clones, roughly nine tenths recorded once.

Sequencing was performed on PBMCs or T cells enriched from blood (not recorded which). The chain employs TRBV5-1 and TRBJ2-5; no firm D call. The clonotype originates from an older woman who had recovered from COVID-19. The chain's CDR3 is CASSAGEIQETQYF. The CDR3 coding sequence is TGCGCCAGCAGCGCCGGAGAGATACAAGAGACCCAGTACTTC.